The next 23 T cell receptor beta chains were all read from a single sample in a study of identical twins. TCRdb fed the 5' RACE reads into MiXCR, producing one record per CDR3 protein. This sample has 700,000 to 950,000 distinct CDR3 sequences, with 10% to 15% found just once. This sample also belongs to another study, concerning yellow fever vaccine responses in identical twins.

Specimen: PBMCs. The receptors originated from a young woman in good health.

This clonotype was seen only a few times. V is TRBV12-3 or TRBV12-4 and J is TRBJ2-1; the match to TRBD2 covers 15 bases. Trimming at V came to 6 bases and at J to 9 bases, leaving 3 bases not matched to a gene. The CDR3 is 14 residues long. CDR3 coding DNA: TGTGCCAGCAGGGGACTAGCGGGAGGTGGTGAGCAGTTCTTC. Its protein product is CASRGLAGGGEQFF.

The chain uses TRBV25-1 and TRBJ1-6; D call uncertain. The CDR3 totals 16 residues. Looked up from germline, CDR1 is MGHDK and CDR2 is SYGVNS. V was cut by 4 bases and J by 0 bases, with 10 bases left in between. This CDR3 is CASSAIGSSYNSPLHF. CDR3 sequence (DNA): TGTGCCAGCAGTGCAATCGGGAGCTCCTATAATTCACCCCTCCACTTT.

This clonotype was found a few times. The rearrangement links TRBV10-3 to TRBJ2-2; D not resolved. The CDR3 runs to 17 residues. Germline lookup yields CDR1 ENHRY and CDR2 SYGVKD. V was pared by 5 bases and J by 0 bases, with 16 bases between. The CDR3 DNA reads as TGTGCCATCAGTCTGAGGAGTAGCCCAGCGAACACCGGGGAGCTGTTTTTT. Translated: CAISLRSSPANTGELFF.

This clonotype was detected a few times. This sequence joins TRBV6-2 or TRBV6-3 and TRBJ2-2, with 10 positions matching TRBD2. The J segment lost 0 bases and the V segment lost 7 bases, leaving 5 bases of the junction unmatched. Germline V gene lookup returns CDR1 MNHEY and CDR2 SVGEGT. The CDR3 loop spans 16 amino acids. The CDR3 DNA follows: TGTGCCAGCACCTTACTAGCGGGGCCGAACACCGGGGAGCTGTTTTTT. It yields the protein CASTLLAGPNTGELFF.

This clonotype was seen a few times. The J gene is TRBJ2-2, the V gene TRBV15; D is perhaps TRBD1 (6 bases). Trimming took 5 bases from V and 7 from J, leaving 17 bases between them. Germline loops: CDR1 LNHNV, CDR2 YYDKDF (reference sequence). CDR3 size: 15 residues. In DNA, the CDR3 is TGTGCCACCAGCTTCGACCCCACAGGGTTCGGGGAGCTGTTTTTT. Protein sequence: CATSFDPTGFGELFF.

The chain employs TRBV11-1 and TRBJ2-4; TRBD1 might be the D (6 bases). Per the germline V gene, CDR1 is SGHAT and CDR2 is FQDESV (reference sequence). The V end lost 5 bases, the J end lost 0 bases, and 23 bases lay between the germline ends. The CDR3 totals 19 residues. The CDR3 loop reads CASSPSTGQQGLAKNIQYF. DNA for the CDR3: TGTGCCAGCAGCCCTAGTACGGGCCAACAGGGATTAGCCAAAAACATTCAGTACTTC.

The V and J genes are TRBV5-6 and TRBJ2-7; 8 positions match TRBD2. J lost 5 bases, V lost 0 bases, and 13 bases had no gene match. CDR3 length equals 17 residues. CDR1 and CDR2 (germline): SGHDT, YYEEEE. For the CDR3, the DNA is TGTGCCAGCAGCTTGGACCCGGGAGGGCCGGGGCTCCACGAGCAGTACTTC. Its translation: CASSLDPGGPGLHEQYF.

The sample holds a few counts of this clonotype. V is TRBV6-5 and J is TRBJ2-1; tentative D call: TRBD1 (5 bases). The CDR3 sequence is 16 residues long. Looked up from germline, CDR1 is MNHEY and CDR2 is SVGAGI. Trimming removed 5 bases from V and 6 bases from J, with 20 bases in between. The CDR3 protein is CASSSTRQSEVNEQFF. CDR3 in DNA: TGTGCCAGCAGTAGTACTCGACAGTCTGAAGTCAATGAGCAGTTCTTC.

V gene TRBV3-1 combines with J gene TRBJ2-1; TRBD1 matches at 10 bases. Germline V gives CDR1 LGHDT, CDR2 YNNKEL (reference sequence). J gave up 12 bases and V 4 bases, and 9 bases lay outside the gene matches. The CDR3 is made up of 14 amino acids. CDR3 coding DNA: TGTGCCAGCAGCCCCAACTCGGGACAGGGGTGGCAGTTCTTC. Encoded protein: CASSPNSGQGWQFF.

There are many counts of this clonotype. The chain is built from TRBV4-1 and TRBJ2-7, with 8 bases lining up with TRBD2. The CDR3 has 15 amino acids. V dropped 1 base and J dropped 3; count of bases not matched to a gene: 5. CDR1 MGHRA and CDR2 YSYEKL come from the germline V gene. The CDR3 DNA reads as TGCGCCAGCAGCCAAGCTTCGGGGGGGTTCTACGAGCAGTACTTC. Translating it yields CASSQASGGFYEQYF.

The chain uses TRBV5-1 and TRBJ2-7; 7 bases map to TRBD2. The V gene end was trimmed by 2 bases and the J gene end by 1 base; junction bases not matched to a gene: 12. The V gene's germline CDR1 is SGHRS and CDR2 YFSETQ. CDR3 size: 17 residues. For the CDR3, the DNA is TGCGCCAGCAGCTTCCCCGGGGGGAGCGGACTTTCCTACGAGCAGTACTTC. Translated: CASSFPGGSGLSYEQYF.

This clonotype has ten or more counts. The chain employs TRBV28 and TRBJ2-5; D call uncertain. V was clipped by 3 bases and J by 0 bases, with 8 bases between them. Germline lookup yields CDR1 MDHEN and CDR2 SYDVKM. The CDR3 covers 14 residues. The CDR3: CASSLRRYQETQYF. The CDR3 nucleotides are TGTGCCAGCAGTTTGCGTCGGTACCAAGAGACCCAGTACTTC. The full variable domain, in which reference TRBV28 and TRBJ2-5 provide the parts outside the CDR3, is DVKVTQSSRYLVKRTGEKVFLECVQDMDHENMFWYRQDPGLGLRLIYFSYDVKMKEKGDIPEGYSVSREKKERFSLILESASTNQTSMYLCASSLRRYQETQYFGPGTRLLVL.

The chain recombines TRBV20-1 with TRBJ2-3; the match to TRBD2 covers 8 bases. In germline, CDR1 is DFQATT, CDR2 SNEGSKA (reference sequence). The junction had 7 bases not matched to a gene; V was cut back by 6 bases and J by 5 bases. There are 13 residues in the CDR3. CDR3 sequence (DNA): TGCAGTGCCTCGGGGGGGGTAGGAGATACGCAGTATTTT. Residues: CSASGGVGDTQYF.

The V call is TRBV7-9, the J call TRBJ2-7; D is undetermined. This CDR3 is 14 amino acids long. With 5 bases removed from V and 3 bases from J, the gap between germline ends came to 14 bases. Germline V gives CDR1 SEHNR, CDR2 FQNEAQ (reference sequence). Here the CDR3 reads CASSPPALNYEQYF. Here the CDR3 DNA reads TGTGCCAGCAGCCCCCCGGCCTTAAACTACGAGCAGTACTTC.

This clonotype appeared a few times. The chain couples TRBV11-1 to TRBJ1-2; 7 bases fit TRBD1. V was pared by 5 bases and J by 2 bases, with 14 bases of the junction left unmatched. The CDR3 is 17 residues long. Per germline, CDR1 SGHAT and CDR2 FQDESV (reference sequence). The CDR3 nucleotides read TGTGCCAGCAGCCCCCTCGAACAGGGGTACGGGAACTATGGCTACACCTTC. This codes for CASSPLEQGYGNYGYTF.

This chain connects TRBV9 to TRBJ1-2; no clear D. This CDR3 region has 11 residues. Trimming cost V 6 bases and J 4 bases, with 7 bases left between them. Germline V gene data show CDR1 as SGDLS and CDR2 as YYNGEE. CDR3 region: CASNDGYGYTF. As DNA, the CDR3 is TGTGCCAGCAATGACGGCTATGGCTACACCTTC.

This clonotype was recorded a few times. CDR3 region: CATSRETGTGANVLTF. The DNA for the CDR3 is TGTGCCACCAGCAGAGAGACAGGGACTGGGGCCAACGTCCTGACTTTC. The chain has TRBV15 and TRBJ2-6, with 7 positions matching TRBD1. The V gene end was trimmed by 0 bases and the J gene end by 2 bases; junction bases not matched to a gene: 1. The CDR3 consists of 16 residues. CDR1 is LNHNV, CDR2 YYDKDF, per germline (reference sequence). The full variable domain, its missing parts supplied by reference TRBV15 and TRBJ2-6, is DAMVIQNPRYQVTQFGKPVTLSCSQTLNHNVMYWYQQKSSQAPKLLFHYYDKDFNNEADTPDNFQSRRPNTSFCFLDIRSPGLGDTAMYLCATSRETGTGANVLTFGAGSRLTVL.

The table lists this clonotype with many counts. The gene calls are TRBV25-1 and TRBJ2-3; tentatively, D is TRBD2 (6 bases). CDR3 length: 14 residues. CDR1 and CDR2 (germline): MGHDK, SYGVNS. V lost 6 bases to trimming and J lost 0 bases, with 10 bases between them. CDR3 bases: TGTGCCAGCAGCGGGAGAGTGAGCACAGATACGCAGTATTTT. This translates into CASSGRVSTDTQYF.

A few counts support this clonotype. CDR3 coding DNA: TGTGCCAGCAGCCCCAGGGGGCGGGAGGCCGATGAGCAGTTCTTC. Protein sequence: CASSPRGREADEQFF. V and J are TRBV2 and TRBJ2-1; either TRBD1 or TRBD2 may fit D (8 bases each). From germline, CDR1 is SNHLY and CDR2 FYNNEI. The CDR3 runs 15 residues. The germline V and J ends were trimmed by 6 bases and 8 bases, with 20 bases remaining between them.

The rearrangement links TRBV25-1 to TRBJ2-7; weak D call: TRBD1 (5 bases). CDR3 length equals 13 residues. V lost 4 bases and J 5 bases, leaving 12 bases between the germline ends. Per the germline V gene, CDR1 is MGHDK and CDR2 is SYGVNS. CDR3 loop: CASSAPGFDEQYF. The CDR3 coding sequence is TGTGCCAGCAGTGCTCCAGGGTTCGACGAGCAGTACTTC.

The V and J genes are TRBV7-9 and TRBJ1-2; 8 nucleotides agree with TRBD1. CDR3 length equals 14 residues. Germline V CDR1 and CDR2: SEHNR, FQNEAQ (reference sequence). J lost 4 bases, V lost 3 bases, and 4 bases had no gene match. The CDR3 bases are TGTGCCAGCAGCTTGATGGACAGGGTCTATGGCTACACCTTC. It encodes CASSLMDRVYGYTF.

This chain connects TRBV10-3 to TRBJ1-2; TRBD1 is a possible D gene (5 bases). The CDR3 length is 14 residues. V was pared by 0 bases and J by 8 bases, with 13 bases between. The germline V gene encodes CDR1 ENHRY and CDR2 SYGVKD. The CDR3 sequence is CAISESDAREGYTF. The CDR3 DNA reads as TGTGCCATCAGTGAGTCCGACGCCAGGGAAGGCTACACCTTC.

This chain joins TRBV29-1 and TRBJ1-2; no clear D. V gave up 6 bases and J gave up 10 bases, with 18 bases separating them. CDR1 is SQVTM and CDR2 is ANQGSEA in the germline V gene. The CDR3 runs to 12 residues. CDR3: CSVANGEFDYTF. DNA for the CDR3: TGCAGCGTCGCAAATGGGGAGTTCGACTACACCTTC.